These 14 T cell receptor beta chains share one sample of origin, sequenced in a study of blood T cell repertoires in COVID-19. Produced via immunoSEQ multiplex PCR; TCRdb's table is partial and in-frame only. The data contain about 250,000 clones, about 86% of them singletons. The specimen sequenced was peripheral blood. All receptors derive from a man aged 50-59 years with active or convalescent COVID-19.

The chain has TRBV6-6 and TRBJ1-5; D might be TRBD1 (5 bases). The CDR3 covers 15 residues. The germline CDR1 and CDR2 sequences are MNHNY and SVGAGI (reference sequence). V lost 7 bases and J 3 bases, leaving 16 bases between the germline ends. This chain's CDR3 is CASIGTGSFNQPQHF. The CDR3 nucleotides are TGTGCCAGCATAGGTACAGGTTCCTTCAATCAGCCCCAGCATTTT.

The CDR3 nucleotides are TGTGCCAGCAGTCCGACAGGGGCTGGAAACACCATATATTTT. Protein sequence: CASSPTGAGNTIYF. The rearrangement joins TRBV5-5 to TRBJ1-3; 8 nucleotides line up with TRBD1. This CDR3 contains 14 residues. CDR1 is SGHKS and CDR2 is YYEKEE in the germline V gene (reference sequence). The trim removed 5 bases at V and 2 bases at J, leaving 3 bases unmatched.

The chain links TRBV30 to TRBJ1-1; 11 bases align to TRBD1. Germline CDR1 and CDR2: GTSNPN and SVGIG (reference sequence). The CDR3 sequence is 14 residues long. V shed 4 bases and J 11 bases; nucleotides not matched to a gene: 12. CDR3 region: CAWTSGTGGPRAFF. CDR3 nucleotides: TGTGCCTGGACCTCGGGGACAGGGGGGCCTCGGGCTTTCTTT.

The rearrangement joins TRBV11-3 to TRBJ2-3; the match to TRBD1 covers 8 bases. Germline V gene sequence: CDR1 SGHNT, CDR2 YENEEA. The length of the CDR3 is 16 residues. V gave up 5 bases and J gave up 1 base; unmatched junction bases: 8. The CDR3 DNA sequence: TGTGCCAGCAGCGCAGGGCGGGGACAGGGCACAGATACGCAGTATTTT. The encoded protein is CASSAGRGQGTDTQYF.

The V and J genes are TRBV30 and TRBJ2-7, with 7 bases matching TRBD2. The V gene end was trimmed by 7 bases and the J gene end by 2 bases; junction bases not matched to a gene: 8. The CDR3 has 13 residues. The V gene's germline CDR1 is GTSNPN and CDR2 SVGIG (reference sequence). CDR3 amino acids: CALSRAGAYEQYF. The CDR3 bases are TGTGCCTTGTCCCGGGCGGGGGCCTACGAGCAGTACTTC. Supplemented by reference TRBV30 and TRBJ2-7, the full variable domain reads SQTIHQWPATLVQPVGSPLSLECTVEGTSNPNLYWYRQAAGRGLQLLFYSVGIGQISSEVPQNLSASRPQDRQFILSSKKLLLSDSGFYLCALSRAGAYEQYFGPGTRLTVT.

The chain combines TRBV2 with TRBJ2-5; 12 positions agree with TRBD2. The CDR3 loop spans 15 amino acids. Trimming at V came to 5 bases and at J to 3 bases, leaving 4 bases not matched to a gene. Germline CDR1 and CDR2: SNHLY and FYNNEI. In DNA, the CDR3 is TGTGCCAGCAGTCTAGCGGGGGGGCAAAAAGAGACCCAGTACTTC. As protein: CASSLAGGQKETQYF. The full variable domain, with the rest looked up from reference TRBV2 and TRBJ2-5, is EPEVTQTPSHQVTQMGQEVILRCVPISNHLYFYWYRQILGQKVEFLVSFYNNEISEKSEIFDDQFSVERPDGSNFTLKIRSTKLEDSAMYFCASSLAGGQKETQYFGPGTRLLVL.

The chain is built from TRBV2 and TRBJ1-4; TRBD1 is a possible D gene (5 bases). The CDR3 runs 13 residues. Germline V gene data show CDR1 as SNHLY and CDR2 as FYNNEI. V was cut by 6 bases and J by 5 bases, with 10 bases left in between. This CDR3 reads CASSSTVNEKLFF. Written as DNA, the CDR3 is TGTGCCAGCAGCTCGACAGTCAATGAAAAACTGTTTTTT. The complete variable domain, with remaining parts taken from reference TRBV2 and TRBJ1-4, reads EPEVTQTPSHQVTQMGQEVILRCVPISNHLYFYWYRQILGQKVEFLVSFYNNEISEKSEIFDDQFSVERPDGSNFTLKIRSTKLEDSAMYFCASSSTVNEKLFFGSGTQLSVL.

The chain recombines TRBV5-4 with TRBJ1-2; 8 bases line up with TRBD1. Germline V lookup: CDR1 SGHNT, CDR2 YYREEE (reference sequence). Trimming cost V 4 bases and J 1 base; bases outside gene matches: 3. The CDR3 totals 14 residues. The CDR3 is CASSKQGVNYGYTF. The CDR3, as DNA: TGTGCCAGCAGCAAACAGGGGGTTAACTATGGCTACACCTTC. Full variable domain (outside the CDR3, taken from reference TRBV5-4 and TRBJ1-2): ETGVTQSPTHLIKTRGQQVTLRCSSQSGHNTVSWYQQALGQGPQFIFQYYREEENGRGNFPPRFSGLQFPNYSSELNVNALELDDSALYLCASSKQGVNYGYTFGSGTRLTVV.

The V gene is TRBV5-6, the J gene TRBJ1-6; D is undetermined. The CDR3 consists of 12 residues. Trimming removed 4 bases from V and 6 bases from J, with 5 bases in between. From germline, CDR1 is SGHDT and CDR2 YYEEEE. This CDR3 reads CASSHSNSPLHF. CDR3 sequence (DNA): TGTGCCAGCAGCCACAGTAATTCACCCCTCCACTTT.

The CDR3 nucleotides are TGTGCCAGCAGTTTAGCGTCAGGTGAGCAGTTCTTC. Residues: CASSLASGEQFF. This chain uses TRBV12-3 or TRBV12-4 with TRBJ2-1; D unclear. The V and J ends lost 0 bases and 9 bases respectively, with 6 bases between them. The CDR3 consists of 12 residues.

The chain recombines TRBV6-1 with TRBJ2-3, with 9 bases lining up with TRBD1. This CDR3 is 17 amino acids long. From germline, CDR1 is MNHNS and CDR2 SASEGT. V lost 0 bases to trimming and J lost 7 bases; unmatched junction nucleotides: 11. The CDR3 spells CASSEAGGTGGRNTQYF. The CDR3 region has the DNA TGTGCCAGCAGTGAAGCGGGAGGTACAGGGGGCCGAAATACGCAGTATTTT.

CDR3 residues: CASGGGQYNEQFF. Written as DNA, the CDR3 is TGTGCCAGCGGCGGGGGGCAGTACAATGAGCAGTTCTTC. This chain joins TRBV28 and TRBJ2-1; 8 bases are a match to TRBD2. Germline lookup yields CDR1 MDHEN and CDR2 SYDVKM. The V and J ends lost 8 bases and 4 bases, in that order; junction bases with no gene match: 4. The CDR3 loop spans 13 amino acids.

This clone has only one observation. V gene TRBV10-3 combines with J gene TRBJ2-3; 7 bases line up with TRBD2. J lost 3 bases, V lost 10 bases, and 10 bases had no gene match. The CDR3 runs 14 residues. Per germline, CDR1 ENHRY and CDR2 SYGVKD. The CDR3 DNA reads as TGTGCCACCCGGGAAACGGGGGGAACAGATACGCAGTATTTT. As protein: CATRETGGTDTQYF.

The rearrangement links TRBV7-8 to TRBJ1-1; D is perhaps TRBD1 (5 bases). The CDR3 is 15 amino acids. Germline V CDR1 and CDR2: SGHVS, FQNEAQ. The V and J ends lost 5 bases and 1 base respectively, with 14 bases between them. The CDR3 region has the DNA TGTGCCAGCAGCCCGGGGGTCACTCCGAACACTGAAGCTTTCTTT. It translates to CASSPGVTPNTEAFF. Supplemented by reference TRBV7-8 and TRBJ1-1, the full variable domain reads GAGVSQSPRYKVAKRGQDVALRCDPISGHVSLFWYQQALGQGPEFLTYFQNEAQLDKSGLPSDRFFAERPEGSVSTLKIQRTQQEDSAVYLCASSPGVTPNTEAFFGQGTRLTVV.